One and the same sample provided the 27 T cell receptor beta chains below, sequenced in a study of T cells in localized non-small cell lung cancer. Libraries were prepared by immunoSEQ multiplex PCR; TCRdb keeps only in-frame clonotypes and omits some of them. The profile shows 19,000 or so clones, around 83% of them singletons. The source material was peripheral blood, sampled before any cancer treatment. Every receptor here comes from a male donor aged 60 or over with stage III lung adenocarcinoma.

V and J are TRBV18 and TRBJ1-2; D remains ambiguous. Germline V lookup: CDR1 KGHSH, CDR2 LQKENI. Trimming removed 10 bases at V and 2 bases at J, with 14 bases between. The CDR3 has 13 residues. CDR3 DNA sequence: TGTGCCACCTCTGAGATGGGCAACTATGGCTACACCTTC. This gives the protein CATSEMGNYGYTF.

This clone was detected a few times. This chain links TRBV19 with TRBJ1-4; D possibly corresponds to TRBD1 (5 bases). The CDR3 spans 15 residues. Trimming took off 7 bases at V and 5 bases at J, with 17 bases between the two ends. Germline V gives CDR1 LNHDA, CDR2 SQIVND (reference sequence). Here the CDR3 DNA reads TGTGCCAGTACTCGTCTTGACAGCAGGAATGAAAAACTGTTTTTT. Protein: CASTRLDSRNEKLFF.

The chain uses TRBV11-2 and TRBJ2-2, with no clear D. V shed 1 base and J shed 0 bases, with 9 bases lying between them. CDR3 size: 16 residues. Germline CDR1 SGHAT, CDR2 FQNNGV. The CDR3 nucleotides read TGTGCCAGCAGCTTAGGGCAGCTCGCGAACACCGGGGAGCTGTTTTTT. Encoded protein: CASSLGQLANTGELFF.

This clone appeared once. In DNA form, the CDR3 reads TGTGCCAGCAGTGAAGGGCGGAAGAATTCACCCCTCCACTTT. It yields the protein CASSEGRKNSPLHF. This chain links TRBV6-1 with TRBJ1-6; no firm D call. From germline, CDR1 is MNHNS and CDR2 SASEGT. The ends were cut back, 1 base at V and 7 bases at J, with 8 bases in the middle. The CDR3 has 14 amino acids.

This clone was recorded a few times. This chain uses TRBV9 with TRBJ2-5; maybe TRBD1 (6 bases). Germline lookup yields CDR1 SGDLS and CDR2 YYNGEE. With 0 bases removed from V and 2 bases from J, the gap between germline ends came to 8 bases. This CDR3 contains 14 residues. The CDR3 reads CASSVATGQETQYF. CDR3 in DNA: TGTGCCAGCAGCGTAGCCACAGGGCAAGAGACCCAGTACTTC.

J is TRBJ2-5 and V is TRBV5-1; TRBD1 agrees at 8 bases. In germline, CDR1 is SGHRS, CDR2 YFSETQ. Trimming removed 3 bases from V and 4 bases from J; junction bases left unmatched: 5. This CDR3 region has 14 residues. The CDR3 protein is CASSSTGAGETQYF. In DNA form, the CDR3 reads TGCGCCAGCAGCTCGACAGGGGCAGGAGAGACCCAGTACTTC. Full variable domain (rest looked up from reference TRBV5-1 and TRBJ2-5): KAGVTQTPRYLIKTRGQQVTLSCSPISGHRSVSWYQQTPGQGLQFLFEYFSETQRNKGNFPGRFSGRQFSNSRSEMNVSTLELGDSALYLCASSSTGAGETQYFGPGTRLLVL.

The rearrangement joins TRBV11-1 to TRBJ2-7; 8 bases line up with TRBD2. The CDR3 consists of 18 residues. Germline trimming cut 2 bases from V and 6 bases from J; bases unmatched to any gene: 18. CDR1 is SGHAT, CDR2 FQDESV, per germline (reference sequence). CDR3 sequence reads: CASSLSPGLGVGRREQYF. Here the CDR3 DNA reads TGTGCCAGCAGCTTATCCCCGGGACTAGGCGTCGGGAGACGCGAGCAGTACTTC.

This clone appeared a single time. This rearrangement joins TRBV6-5 to TRBJ2-1, with 8 nucleotides matching TRBD2. V lost 3 bases, J lost 4 bases, and 5 bases stayed unmatched. The CDR3 totals 15 residues. Germline-derived CDR1 and CDR2 are MNHEY and SVGAGI. CDR3: CASSYTGGDYNEQFF. In DNA, the CDR3 is TGTGCCAGCAGTTATACCGGGGGGGATTACAATGAGCAGTTCTTC.

The gene calls are TRBV28 and TRBJ1-1, with D unclear. The CDR3 length is 14 residues. CDR1 MDHEN and CDR2 SYDVKM come from the germline V gene. Trimming stripped 5 bases from V and 1 base from J, with 11 bases between. This CDR3 reads CASSVGPPNTEAFF. CDR3 DNA: TGTGCCAGCAGTGTAGGACCACCGAACACTGAAGCTTTCTTT.

This clone came up once. The chain has TRBV2 and TRBJ1-4, with 7 nucleotides matching TRBD1. Trimming took 1 base from V and 5 from J; bases not matched to a gene: 7. Germline V CDR1 and CDR2: SNHLY, FYNNEI. The CDR3 is 16 residues long. The CDR3 coding sequence is TGTGCCAGCAGTGAAGGCGGAGCAGGGGGGAATGAAAAACTGTTTTTT. Amino acid sequence: CASSEGGAGGNEKLFF.

V is TRBV6-1 and J is TRBJ1-1; 7 bases match TRBD1. In germline, CDR1 is MNHNS, CDR2 SASEGT. V trimming: 10 bases; J trimming: 6 bases; junction bases outside the gene matches: 5. There are 11 residues in the CDR3. This CDR3 reads CATRQGAEAFF. Here the CDR3 DNA reads TGTGCCACTCGACAGGGTGCTGAAGCTTTCTTT.

The V and J genes are TRBV6-1 and TRBJ2-4, with D tentatively TRBD1 (6 bases). The CDR3 has 16 amino acids. Per germline, CDR1 MNHNS and CDR2 SASEGT. The V end was cut by 4 bases, the J end by 0 bases, with 13 bases between. CDR3 nucleotides: TGTGCCAGCAGTGTTGGGGACATCGTAGCCAAAAACATTCAGTACTTC. Protein product: CASSVGDIVAKNIQYF.

In this sample, this clone turned up a few times. This chain connects TRBV28 to TRBJ1-4, with D perhaps TRBD1 (6 bases). V lost 4 bases and J lost 3, with 9 bases in between. This CDR3 spans 14 amino acids. Germline V gives CDR1 MDHEN, CDR2 SYDVKM. CDR3 in amino acids: CASSSTGSNEKLFF. Written as DNA, the CDR3 is TGTGCCAGCAGTTCGACAGGATCTAATGAAAAACTGTTTTTT.

This clone was recorded a few times. The rearrangement uses TRBV7-8 and TRBJ1-2; no definite D call. Germline loops: CDR1 SGHVS, CDR2 FQNEAQ. Trimming left V 2 bases short and J 5 bases short, with 12 bases between. The CDR3 spans 14 residues. Here the CDR3 DNA reads TGTGCCAGCAGCTTATCGGCTGGGAAGTATGGCTACACCTTC. The encoded protein is CASSLSAGKYGYTF.

The gene calls are TRBV4-1 and TRBJ2-5, with 9 positions matching TRBD2. From germline, CDR1 is MGHRA and CDR2 YSYEKL. V lost 3 bases to trimming and J lost 5 bases; unmatched junction nucleotides: 13. The CDR3 is 17 amino acids. The CDR3 DNA reads as TGCGCCAGCAGCCAGTCAGGCGTTAGCGGGGGTTATGAGACCCAGTACTTC. It translates to CASSQSGVSGGYETQYF.

This chain uses TRBV6-4 with TRBJ1-5; D gene unclear. The CDR3 has 15 residues. Trimming removed 6 bases at V and 2 bases at J, with 14 bases between. CDR1 MRHNA and CDR2 SNTAGT come from the germline V gene. CDR3 protein: CASRPNTRGNQPQHF. CDR3 nucleotide sequence: TGTGCCAGCAGACCTAACACTCGGGGCAATCAGCCCCAGCATTTT.

This chain links TRBV5-1 with TRBJ2-1, with TRBD2 identical over 7 bases. This CDR3 contains 14 residues. The ends lost 5 bases at V and 3 bases at J; junction bases unmatched: 5. Germline loops: CDR1 SGHRS, CDR2 YFSETQ. The CDR3 is CASRRGVLYNEQFF. The CDR3, as DNA: TGCGCCAGCAGACGGGGGGTCCTCTACAATGAGCAGTTCTTC.

This chain joins TRBV25-1 and TRBJ1-1; TRBD1 might be the D (5 bases). The germline CDR1 and CDR2 sequences are MGHDK and SYGVNS. The CDR3 length is 14 residues. V lost 4 bases and J lost 0, with 9 bases in between. The CDR3, as DNA: TGTGCCAGCAGTGCCCGACAGTTGAACACTGAAGCTTTCTTT. Translating gives CASSARQLNTEAFF.

This clone is medium-sized (0.01 to 0.1%) by share. The rearrangement joins TRBV27 to TRBJ2-7; perhaps D is TRBD1 or TRBD2 (5 bases each). The V end was cut by 6 bases, the J end by 2 bases, with 11 bases between. There are 13 residues in the CDR3. The germline V gene encodes CDR1 MNHEY and CDR2 SMNVEV (reference sequence). Written as DNA, the CDR3 is TGTGCCAGCAGCCTCGGGGCCGCCTACGAGCAGTACTTC. Translating gives CASSLGAAYEQYF.

As concerns this clone: A junction boundary mismatches the germline segment, possibly from a read error. The chain is built from TRBV5-6 and TRBJ1-2; D possibly corresponds to TRBD1 (5 bases). CDR1 and CDR2 (germline): SGHDT, YYEEEE. The CDR3 covers 15 residues. CDR3: CASTLRRGLGYGYTF. The CDR3 bases are TGTGCCAGCACCTTGAGGAGGGGACTCGGCTATGGCTACACCTTC.

This clone appeared a few times. This sequence joins TRBV2 and TRBJ1-2, with 9 positions matching TRBD1. CDR1 is SNHLY and CDR2 is FYNNEI in the germline V gene. The J segment lost 8 bases and the V segment lost 8 bases, leaving 6 bases of the junction unmatched. CDR3 size: 12 residues. CDR3 loop: CASVQDRGGYTF. CDR3 nucleotide sequence: TGTGCCAGCGTACAGGACAGGGGCGGCTACACCTTC.

The chain uses TRBV10-3 and TRBJ2-1; no reliable D call. Germline V CDR1 and CDR2: ENHRY, SYGVKD. V was cut by 0 bases and J by 3 bases, with 3 bases left in between. The CDR3 totals 13 residues. The CDR3: CAISESIYNEQFF. The CDR3, as DNA: TGTGCCATCAGTGAGTCGATCTACAATGAGCAGTTCTTC.

The chain recombines TRBV30 with TRBJ2-5, with D perhaps TRBD1 or TRBD2 (6 bases each). This CDR3 contains 14 residues. The V gene's germline CDR1 is GTSNPN and CDR2 SVGIG (reference sequence). V was pared by 6 bases and J by 2 bases, with 16 bases between. The CDR3 here is CACGEGGSQETQYF. In nucleotides, the CDR3 is TGTGCCTGTGGCGAGGGGGGATCACAAGAGACCCAGTACTTC.

The rearrangement uses TRBV7-3 and TRBJ2-3; TRBD2 matches at 7 bases. V gave up 4 bases and J gave up 2 bases; unmatched junction bases: 3. The CDR3 contains 14 residues. The germline CDR1 and CDR2 sequences are SGHTA and FQGTGA. The CDR3 DNA sequence: TGTGCCAGCAGCTCCGGGGGGAACACAGATACGCAGTATTTT. Translated, it gives CASSSGGNTDTQYF.

This clone was detected only a few times. The rearrangement joins TRBV5-4 to TRBJ1-1, with 8 bases fitting TRBD1. V was clipped by 4 bases and J by 0 bases; unmatched bases: 11. The CDR3 length is 17 residues. CDR1 and CDR2 (germline): SGHNT, YYREEE (reference sequence). The DNA for the CDR3 is TGTGCCAGCAGCCCCGTGGCAGGGGGCAGAATGAACACTGAAGCTTTCTTT. Encoded protein: CASSPVAGGRMNTEAFF.

The chain's CDR3 is CASSITDFSNQPQHF. The CDR3 DNA sequence: TGTGCCAGTAGTATCACCGACTTTAGCAATCAGCCCCAGCATTTT. The V call is TRBV19, the J call TRBJ1-5, with D unclear. V was trimmed by 3 bases and J by 0 bases, leaving 9 bases between them. This CDR3 is built from 15 residues. Germline CDR1 and CDR2: LNHDA and SQIVND (reference sequence).

The rearrangement joins TRBV6-5 to TRBJ2-5; D may be TRBD1 or TRBD2 (6 bases each). The V gene lost 8 bases and the J gene lost 5 bases, with 12 bases spanning the gap. The V gene's germline CDR1 is MNHEY and CDR2 SVGAGI. This CDR3 has 12 amino acids. The CDR3 bases are TGTGCCAGCGGGGGGCGCGCCGAGACCCAGTACTTC. It codes for CASGGRAETQYF.